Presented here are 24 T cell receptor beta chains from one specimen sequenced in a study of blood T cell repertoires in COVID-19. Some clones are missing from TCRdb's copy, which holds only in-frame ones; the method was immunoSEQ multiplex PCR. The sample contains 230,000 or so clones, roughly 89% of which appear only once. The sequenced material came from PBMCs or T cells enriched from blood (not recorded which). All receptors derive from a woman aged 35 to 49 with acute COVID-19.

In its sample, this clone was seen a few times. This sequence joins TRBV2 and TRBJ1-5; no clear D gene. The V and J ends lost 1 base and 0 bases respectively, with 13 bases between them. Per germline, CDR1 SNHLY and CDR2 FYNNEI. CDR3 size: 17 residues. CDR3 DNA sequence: TGTGCCAGCAGTGAAGACGACTTCTCCTATAGCAATCAGCCCCAGCATTTT. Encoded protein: CASSEDDFSYSNQPQHF.

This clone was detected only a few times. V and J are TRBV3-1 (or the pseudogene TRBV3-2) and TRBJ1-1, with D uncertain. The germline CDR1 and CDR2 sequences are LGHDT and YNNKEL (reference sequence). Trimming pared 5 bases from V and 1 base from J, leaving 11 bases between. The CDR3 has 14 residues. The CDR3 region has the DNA TGTGCCAGCAGCAGGCATCGGGGGAACACTGAAGCTTTCTTT. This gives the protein CASSRHRGNTEAFF.

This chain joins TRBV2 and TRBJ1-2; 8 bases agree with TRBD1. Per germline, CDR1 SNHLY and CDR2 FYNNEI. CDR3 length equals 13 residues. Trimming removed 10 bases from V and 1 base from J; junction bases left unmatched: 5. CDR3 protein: CAIDRGVNYGYTF. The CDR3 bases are TGTGCCATAGACAGGGGTGTTAACTATGGCTACACCTTC.

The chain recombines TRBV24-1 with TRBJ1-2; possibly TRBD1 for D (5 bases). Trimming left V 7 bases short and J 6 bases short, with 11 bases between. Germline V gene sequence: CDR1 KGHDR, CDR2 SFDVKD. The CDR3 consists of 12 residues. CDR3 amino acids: CATSLTGNGYTF. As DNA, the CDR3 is TGTGCCACCAGCCTCACAGGAAATGGCTACACCTTC.

The CDR3 nucleotides are TGTGCCAGCAGCACGCAGTATAACACTGAAGCTTTCTTT. Its translation is CASSTQYNTEAFF. The chain carries TRBV5-4 and TRBJ1-1; D is unresolved. The CDR3 has 13 amino acids. The V end lost 4 bases, the J end lost 2 bases, and 9 bases lay between the germline ends. Per germline, CDR1 SGHNT and CDR2 YYREEE (reference sequence).

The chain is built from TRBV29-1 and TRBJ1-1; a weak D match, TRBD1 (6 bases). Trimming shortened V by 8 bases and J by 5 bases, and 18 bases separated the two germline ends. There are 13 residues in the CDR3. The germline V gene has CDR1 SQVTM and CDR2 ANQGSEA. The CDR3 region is CSSRQAQGTEAFF. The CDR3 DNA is TGCAGCTCCAGACAGGCCCAGGGGACTGAAGCTTTCTTT.

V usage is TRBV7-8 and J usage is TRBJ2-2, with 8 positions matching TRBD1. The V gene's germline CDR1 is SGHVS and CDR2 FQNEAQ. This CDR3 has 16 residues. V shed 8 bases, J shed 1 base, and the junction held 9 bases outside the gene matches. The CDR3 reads CASSIRGRKNTGELFF. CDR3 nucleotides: TGTGCCAGCTCAATCAGGGGGCGGAAGAACACCGGGGAGCTGTTTTTT.

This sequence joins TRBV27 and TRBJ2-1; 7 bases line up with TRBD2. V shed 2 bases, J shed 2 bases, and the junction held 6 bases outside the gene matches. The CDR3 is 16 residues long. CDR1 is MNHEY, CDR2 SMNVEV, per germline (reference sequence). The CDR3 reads CASSLLAGDAYNEQFF. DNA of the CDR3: TGTGCCAGCAGTTTACTGGCGGGGGATGCCTACAATGAGCAGTTCTTC.

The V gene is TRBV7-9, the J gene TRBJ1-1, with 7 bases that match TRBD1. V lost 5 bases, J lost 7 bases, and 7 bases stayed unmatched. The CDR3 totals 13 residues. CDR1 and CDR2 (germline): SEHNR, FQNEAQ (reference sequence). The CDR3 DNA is TGTGCCAGCAGCGGCACAGGGGTGGATGAAGCTTTCTTT. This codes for CASSGTGVDEAFF.

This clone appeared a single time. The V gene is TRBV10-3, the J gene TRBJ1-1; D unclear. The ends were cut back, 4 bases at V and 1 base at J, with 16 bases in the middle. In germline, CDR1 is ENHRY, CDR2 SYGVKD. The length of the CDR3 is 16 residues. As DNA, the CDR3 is TGTGCCATCAGTGTGGGAGACTTTGGATCGAACACTGAAGCTTTCTTT. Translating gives CAISVGDFGSNTEAFF.

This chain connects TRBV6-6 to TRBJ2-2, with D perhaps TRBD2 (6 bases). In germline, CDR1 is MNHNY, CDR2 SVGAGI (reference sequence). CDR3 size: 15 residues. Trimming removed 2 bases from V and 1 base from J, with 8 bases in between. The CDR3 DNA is TGTGCCAGCAGTTACGGACTACAGAACACCGGGGAGCTGTTTTTT. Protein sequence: CASSYGLQNTGELFF.

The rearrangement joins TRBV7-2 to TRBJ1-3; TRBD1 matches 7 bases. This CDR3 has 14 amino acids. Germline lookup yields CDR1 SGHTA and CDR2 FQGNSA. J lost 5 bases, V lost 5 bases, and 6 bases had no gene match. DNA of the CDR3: TGTGCCAGCAGCCCACGGGGACAGCGAAACACCATATATTTT. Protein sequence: CASSPRGQRNTIYF.

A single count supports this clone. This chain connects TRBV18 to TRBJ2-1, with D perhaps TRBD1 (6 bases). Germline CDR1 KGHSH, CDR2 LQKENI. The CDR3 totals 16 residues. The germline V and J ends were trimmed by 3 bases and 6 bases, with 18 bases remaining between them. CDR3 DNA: TGTGCCAGCTCACCTTTAGGACAGAATTCCCGCAATGAGCAGTTCTTC. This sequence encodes CASSPLGQNSRNEQFF.

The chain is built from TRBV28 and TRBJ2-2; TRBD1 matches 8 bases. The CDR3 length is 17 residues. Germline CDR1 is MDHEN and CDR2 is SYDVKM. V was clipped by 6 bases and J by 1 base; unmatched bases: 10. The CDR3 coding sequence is TGTGCCAGCAGACAATTAACTGGGACAGGGAACACCGGGGAGCTGTTTTTT. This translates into CASRQLTGTGNTGELFF. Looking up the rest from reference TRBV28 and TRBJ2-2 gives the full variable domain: DVKVTQSSRYLVKRTGEKVFLECVQDMDHENMFWYRQDPGLGLRLIYFSYDVKMKEKGDIPEGYSVSREKKERFSLILESASTNQTSMYLCASRQLTGTGNTGELFFGEGSRLTVL.

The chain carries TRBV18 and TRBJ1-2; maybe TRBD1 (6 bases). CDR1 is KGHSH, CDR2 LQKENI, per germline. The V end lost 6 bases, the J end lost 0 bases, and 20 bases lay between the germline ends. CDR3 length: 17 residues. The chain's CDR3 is CASSVSGARHSNYGYTF. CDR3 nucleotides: TGTGCCAGCTCCGTATCAGGGGCCCGTCATTCTAACTATGGCTACACCTTC.

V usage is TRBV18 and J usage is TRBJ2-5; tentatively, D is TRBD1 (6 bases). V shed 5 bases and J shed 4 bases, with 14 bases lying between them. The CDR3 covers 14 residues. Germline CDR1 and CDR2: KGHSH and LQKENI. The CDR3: CASSSTGHRETQYF. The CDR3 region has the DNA TGTGCCAGCTCATCTACAGGGCATCGAGAGACCCAGTACTTC.

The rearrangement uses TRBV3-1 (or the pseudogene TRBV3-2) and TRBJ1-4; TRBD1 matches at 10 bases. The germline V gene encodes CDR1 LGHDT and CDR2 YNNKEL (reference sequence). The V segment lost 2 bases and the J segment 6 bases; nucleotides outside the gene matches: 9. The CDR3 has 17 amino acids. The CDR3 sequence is CASSQPLPTGGHEKLFF. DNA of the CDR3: TGTGCCAGCAGCCAACCGTTACCGACAGGGGGCCATGAAAAACTGTTTTTT.

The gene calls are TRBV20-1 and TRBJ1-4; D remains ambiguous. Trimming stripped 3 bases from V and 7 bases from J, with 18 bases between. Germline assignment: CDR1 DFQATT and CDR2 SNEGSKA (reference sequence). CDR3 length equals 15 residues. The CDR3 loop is CSASSLAGDGEKLFF. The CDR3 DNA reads TGCAGTGCTAGTTCCTTGGCGGGTGATGGTGAAAAACTGTTTTTT.

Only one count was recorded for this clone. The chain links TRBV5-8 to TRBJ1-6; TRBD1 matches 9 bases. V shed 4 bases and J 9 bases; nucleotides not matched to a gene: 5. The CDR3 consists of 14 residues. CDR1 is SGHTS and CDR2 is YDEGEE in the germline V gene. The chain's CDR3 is CASSPGQGGSPLHF. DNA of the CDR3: TGTGCCAGCAGCCCGGGACAGGGAGGTTCACCCCTCCACTTT. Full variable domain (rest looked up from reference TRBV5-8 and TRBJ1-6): EAGVTQSPTHLIKTRGQQATLRCSPISGHTSVYWYQQALGLGLQFLLWYDEGEERNRGNFPPRFSGRQFPNYSSELNVNALELEDSALYLCASSPGQGGSPLHFGNGTRLTVT.

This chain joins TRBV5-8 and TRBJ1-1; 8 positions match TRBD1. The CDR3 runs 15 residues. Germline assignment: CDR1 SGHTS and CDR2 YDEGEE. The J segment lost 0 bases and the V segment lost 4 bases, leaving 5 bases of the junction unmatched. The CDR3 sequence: CASSIRTGLNTEAFF. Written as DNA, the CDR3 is TGTGCCAGCAGCATCCGGACAGGGTTGAACACTGAAGCTTTCTTT.

The CDR3 DNA follows: TGTGCCAGCTCACCCGGGATCTACACCGGGGAGCTGTTTTTT. As protein: CASSPGIYTGELFF. The J gene is TRBJ2-2, the V gene TRBV18; D possibly corresponds to TRBD2 (5 bases). The CDR3 is 14 amino acids. V shed 3 bases and J shed 3 bases, with 8 bases lying between them. Germline CDR1 and CDR2: KGHSH and LQKENI.

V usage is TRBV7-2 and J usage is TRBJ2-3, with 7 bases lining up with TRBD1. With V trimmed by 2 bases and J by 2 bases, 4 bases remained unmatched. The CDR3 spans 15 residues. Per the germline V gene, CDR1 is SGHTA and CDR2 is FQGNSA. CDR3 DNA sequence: TGTGCCAGCAGCTTAAACAGGGGTCCCACAGATACGCAGTATTTT. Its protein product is CASSLNRGPTDTQYF.

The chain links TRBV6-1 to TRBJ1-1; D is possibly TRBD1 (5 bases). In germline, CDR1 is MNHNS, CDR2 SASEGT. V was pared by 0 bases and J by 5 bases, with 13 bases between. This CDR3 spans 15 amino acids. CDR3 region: CASSEASGGGTEAFF. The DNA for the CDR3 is TGTGCCAGCAGTGAAGCATCGGGGGGGGGTACTGAAGCTTTCTTT.

CDR3 in amino acids: CASSLGAGRTEAFF. The CDR3 DNA sequence: TGTGCCAGCAGCTTAGGTGCAGGGCGAACTGAAGCTTTCTTT. The genes are TRBV11-3 and TRBJ1-1, with D tentatively TRBD1 (5 bases). Per the germline V gene, CDR1 is SGHNT and CDR2 is YENEEA. V was shortened by 1 base and J by 5 bases, with 11 bases between the two germline ends. CDR3 length equals 14 residues.